These T cell receptor beta chains were read from a single sample in a study of T cell changes during pregnancy in multiple sclerosis. The assay was immunoSEQ multiplex PCR, and TCRdb's table has in-frame clones only and misses some. Here the sample spans fewer than 80,000 clones, over 80% being singletons. This specimen consisted of peripheral blood, obtained in the third trimester of pregnancy. Receptors originate from a female donor in good health, enrolled as a control in a pregnancy study. The CDR3 runs from the conserved cysteine through the conserved F or W. D genes are given only for firm matches. Clone size appears in some rows only: once, few, many, or a class for an expanded clone.

>-|TRBV6-5|TRBJ1-1|TRBD1
TGTGCCAGCAGACTGGGGACAGGGCGAAACACTGAAGCTTTCTTT
CASRLGTGRNTEAFF
>-|TRBV28|TRBJ1-4|-
TGTGCCAGCCGCGGAACGTTTGAAAAACTGTTTTTT
CASRGTFEKLFF
>-|TRBV10-3|TRBJ1-2|-
TGTGCCATCAGTGGGGCGGGGGCGAACTATGGCTACACCTTC
CAISGAGANYGYTF
>once|TRBV5-4|TRBJ2-5|TRBD2
TGTGCCAGCAGCGCCCTCGAGGCCCGGACTAGCGGGAGTGAGGAGACCCAGTACTTC
CASSALEARTSGSEETQYF
>-|TRBV6-5|TRBJ1-2|-
TGTGCCAGCAGTGAAGGCGGAGACTACACCTTC
CASSEGGDYTF
>once|TRBV21-1|TRBJ2-7|-
TGTGCCAGCAGCGAGAAGGGGCCAGGGGCTACCTACGAGCAGTACTTC
CASSEKGPGATYEQYF
>-|TRBV19|TRBJ2-7|-
TGTGCCAGTAGAGAGAGGGGGAGCTCCTACGAGCAGTACTTC
CASRERGSSYEQYF
>-|TRBV5-5|TRBJ1-2|-
TGTGCCAGCAGCTACGAGATTTTCTATGGCTACACCTTC
CASSYEIFYGYTF
>once|TRBV15|TRBJ2-5|-
TGTGCCACCAGCAGAGATCAGGGGGGTCAAGAGACCCAGTACTTC
CATSRDQGGQETQYF
>-|TRBV5-1|TRBJ2-1|-
TGCGCCAGCAGCTTGATCTCTGGCAGGGGATACAATGAGCAGTTCTTC
CASSLISGRGYNEQFF
>-|TRBV15|TRBJ1-5|-
TGTGCCACCAGCAGTAGCAGGGTATATAGCAATCAGCCCCAGCATTTT
CATSSSRVYSNQPQHF
>-|TRBV5-1|TRBJ2-5|TRBD1
TGCGCCAGCAGGTATACACCGGGACAGCTCGGGGAGACCCAGTACTTC
CASRYTPGQLGETQYF
>-|TRBV29-1|TRBJ2-7|-
TGCAGCGTGCACACGACCGTGCACACCCACGACCCCCGCGGCAGCTACGAGCAGTACTTC
CSVHTTVHTHDPRGSYEQYF
>-|TRBV19|TRBJ2-7|TRBD2
TGTGCCAGTAGTATACCGGGACTAGGCTACGAGCAGTACTTC
CASSIPGLGYEQYF
>once|TRBV4-2|TRBJ2-7|-
TGTGCCAGCAGCCGCGGGATTACTGGGGCCTACGAGCAGTACTTC
CASSRGITGAYEQYF
>-|TRBV7-9|TRBJ1-5|-
TGTGCCAGCAGCTCGGACAGCTACAATCAGCCCCAGCATTTT
CASSSDSYNQPQHF
>-|TRBV7-2|TRBJ1-5|-
TGTGCCAGCAGCTTAGCGTCCGGAGGAGGCAATCAGCCCCAGCATTTT
CASSLASGGGNQPQHF
>-|TRBV5-1|TRBJ1-2|TRBD1
TGCGCCAGCAGCCCGGGACAGGGCGGGCGCTACACCTTC
CASSPGQGGRYTF
>-|TRBV9|TRBJ2-1|TRBD2
TGTGCCAGCAGCGTAGTGAGCGGGGGGTTTAGTGAGCAGTTCTTC
CASSVVSGGFSEQFF
>-|TRBV19|TRBJ1-2|-
TGTGCCAGTAGTGCACAAGTTGGCTACACCTTC
CASSAQVGYTF
>-|TRBV6-1|TRBJ2-7|-
TGTGCCAGCATCCAGGGGTCGGGGGGAGAGCAGTACTTC
CASIQGSGGEQYF
>few|TRBV7-8|TRBJ2-7|-
TGTGCCAGCAGCGCTCTAGCGCTAAGCTCCTACGAGCAGTACTTC
CASSALALSSYEQYF
>-|TRBV30|TRBJ2-7|-
TGTGCCTGGAGTGTATGGAGGGCAGGTCTTTACGAGCAGTACTTC
CAWSVWRAGLYEQYF
>-|TRBV28|TRBJ2-7|-
TGTGCCAGCATAGGGGTAGGGTCCTACGAGCAGTACTTC
CASIGVGSYEQYF
>-|TRBV27|TRBJ1-2|-
TGTGCCAGCAGATTGAATCGGCTAGGCTATGGCTACACCTTC
CASRLNRLGYGYTF
>-|TRBV5-1|TRBJ1-2|-
TGCGCCGGCAGGATCCAGGGATATGGCTACACCTTC
CAGRIQGYGYTF
>once|TRBV11-2|TRBJ2-3|-
TGTGCCAGCAGCTTAGTAGGGGGCACAGATACGCAGTATTTT
CASSLVGGTDTQYF
>-|TRBV7-9|TRBJ1-1|-
TGTGCCAGCAGCTTAGCGGAATTAGGGGGAGCTTTCTTT
CASSLAELGGAFF
>few|TRBV25-1|TRBJ1-6|-
TGTGCCAGCAGTAGTCCGAGCTCCTATAATTCACCCCTCCACTTT
CASSSPSSYNSPLHF
>-|TRBV19|TRBJ2-2|TRBD2
TGTGCCAGTCCTAGCGGGACCGGGGAGCTGTTTTTT
CASPSGTGELFF
>-|TRBV2|TRBJ2-7|TRBD2
TGTGCCAGCAGTACTAGCGGGGGACCAACCTACGAGCAGTACTTC
CASSTSGGPTYEQYF
>-|TRBV7-9|TRBJ1-2|-
TGTGCCAGCAGCTTTTACACCGGGGGGTATGGCTACACCTTC
CASSFYTGGYGYTF